This passage covers 20 T cell receptor beta chains from one sample sequenced in a study of tumor-infiltrating lymphocytes in primary liver carcinoma. A constant-region primer primed TCR beta cDNA synthesis from 500 to 550 ng of total RNA. Amplification in three nested multiplex PCR rounds with slightly modified ARM-PCR gave rise to TCR beta libraries. The opening two PCR rounds, around 10 cycles each, paired TRBV1-TRBV30 forward primers with a C-beta reverse primer. TCRdb passed the multiplex PCR reads through MiXCR, listing each CDR3 protein once. Seen here are around 330,000 distinct CDR3 sequences, 65% observed once, and the top ten hold roughly 9%. Blood RNA originated from unsorted whole blood, with germline DNA additionally extracted. Sequencing was done on a sample of peripheral blood. These receptors were collected from a man aged 35-49 years with primary liver carcinoma and hepatitis B virus infection.

There are many counts of this clonotype. This chain joins TRBV11-3 and TRBJ2-3; perhaps D is TRBD1 or TRBD2 (5 bases each). With 4 bases removed from V and 6 bases from J, the gap between germline ends came to 11 bases. The CDR3 is 13 residues long. Germline lookup yields CDR1 SGHNT and CDR2 YENEEA. Here the CDR3 reads CASSSKWGDTQYF. For the CDR3, the DNA is TGTGCCAGCAGCTCAAAGTGGGGGGATACGCAGTATTTT.

On this clonotype: This sequence may be a read error, since a much larger clone differs from it by one base. V gene TRBV12-3 or TRBV12-4 combines with J gene TRBJ2-5; D might be TRBD2 (6 bases). V was clipped by 5 bases and J by 5 bases, with 18 bases between them. The CDR3 runs to 15 residues. CDR3: CASSPPGEGKETQYF. The CDR3 region has the DNA TGTGCCAGCAGTCCCCCGGGAGAGGGGAAGGAGACCCAGTACTTC.

Notes on this clonotype: One end of the junction is discordant with germline, which a read error may explain. V is TRBV18 and J is TRBJ1-5; 11 nucleotides align to TRBD1. The length of the CDR3 is 16 residues. The germline V gene has CDR1 KGHSH and CDR2 LQKENI. CDR3 protein: CTSSPRGDRGNQPQHF. CDR3 sequence (DNA): TGTACCAGCTCACCGAGGGGGGACAGGGGGAATCAGCCCCAGCATTTT.

The genes are TRBV5-6 and TRBJ1-5, with 8 positions matching TRBD1. CDR3 length: 16 amino acids. V gave up 6 bases and J gave up 8 bases; unmatched junction bases: 16. Germline-derived CDR1 and CDR2 are SGHDT and YYEEEE. The CDR3 sequence: CASNRGDRLLDKPQHF. The CDR3 DNA follows: TGTGCCAGCAACCGTGGGGACAGGCTACTAGACAAGCCCCAGCATTTT. Full variable domain (rest looked up from reference TRBV5-6 and TRBJ1-5): DAGVTQSPTHLIKTRGQQVTLRCSPKSGHDTVSWYQQALGQGPQFIFQYYEEEERQRGNFPDRFSGHQFPNYSSELNVNALLLGDSALYLCASNRGDRLLDKPQHFGDGTRLSIL.

This clonotype was seen a handful of times. This rearrangement joins TRBV28 to TRBJ2-7; TRBD1 matches 10 bases. The CDR3 totals 18 residues. V was clipped by 8 bases and J by 2 bases; unmatched bases: 18. Germline V gives CDR1 MDHEN, CDR2 SYDVKM. The CDR3 coding sequence is TGTGCCAGCGCGGGACAGGGGACCCTCGGTCCATCCCCCTACGAGCAGTACTTC. Translated, it gives CASAGQGTLGPSPYEQYF.

Note on this clonotype: A read error may produce the germline difference seen at one junction end. The genes are TRBV11-3 and TRBJ2-3; 7 bases match TRBD2. Germline CDR1 and CDR2: SGHNT and YENEEA. This CDR3 comprises 17 residues. This CDR3 is CVSSHGHSGRAEDTQYF. CDR3 nucleotide sequence: TGTGTCAGCAGCCACGGGCATAGTGGGAGGGCCGAAGATACGCAGTATTTT.

In this sample, this clonotype turned up once. J is TRBJ2-7 and V is TRBV6-1; D unresolved. Looked up from germline, CDR1 is MNHNS and CDR2 is SASEGT. CDR3 size: 13 residues. Trimming cost V 8 bases and J 1 base, with 12 bases left between them. Here the CDR3 DNA reads TGTGCCAGCTGTGTGGGCTTATCCTACGAGCAGTACTTC. Protein: CASCVGLSYEQYF.

V is TRBV14 and J is TRBJ1-1, with 8 bases that match TRBD1. The CDR3 sequence is 13 residues long. Germline CDR1 SGHDN, CDR2 FVKESK. V was pared by 1 base and J by 8 bases, with 3 bases of the junction left unmatched. CDR3 bases: TGTGCCAGCAGCCAAGGACAGGGGATAGAAGCTTTCTTT. As protein: CASSQGQGIEAFF.

This clonotype was detected ten times or more. The chain has TRBV12-3 or TRBV12-4 and TRBJ2-5, with D unclear. V lost 4 bases and J lost 0, with 3 bases in between. The CDR3 covers 12 residues. CDR3 in amino acids: CASSSNQETQYF. The CDR3 DNA is TGTGCCAGCAGTTCCAACCAAGAGACCCAGTACTTC.

This clonotype showed up just a few times. The V call is TRBV5-4, the J call TRBJ1-2; TRBD1 is a possible D gene (6 bases). Trimming left V 3 bases short and J 0 bases short, with 12 bases between. Germline CDR1 and CDR2: SGHNT and YYREEE (reference sequence). The CDR3 extends over 15 amino acids. CDR3 nucleotide sequence: TGTGCCAGCAGCTCTCAGGGGTCAGCTAACTATGGCTACACCTTC. This encodes CASSSQGSANYGYTF.

This clonotype was observed at least ten times. Here the CDR3 DNA reads TGTGCCAGCAGTTTTCTCTCCGTTAACTCCTACAATGAGCAGTTCTTC. Amino acid sequence: CASSFLSVNSYNEQFF. The rearrangement links TRBV12-3 or TRBV12-4 to TRBJ2-1; D not resolved. V dropped 3 bases and J dropped 0 bases, with 12 bases sitting between them. The CDR3 is 16 amino acids.

With regard to this clonotype: The junction and the germline gene differ at one end; a read error may be behind it. The V and J genes are TRBV11-2 and TRBJ2-3; TRBD2 is a possible D gene (5 bases). This CDR3 comprises 16 residues. CDR1 and CDR2 from the germline V gene are SGHAT and FQNNGV. In nucleotides, the CDR3 is TGTGCCTGCAGCAGAGGAAGTACCGGGAACACAGATACGCAGTATTTT. It codes for CACSRGSTGNTDTQYF.

Comment on this clonotype: Possible read error: a much larger clone is one base away. J is TRBJ1-2 and V is TRBV29-1, with D possibly matching TRBD1 (6 bases). The CDR3 spans 12 residues. CDR1 SQVTM and CDR2 ANQGSEA come from the germline V gene. The CDR3 protein is CSVDRTAYDYTF. The CDR3 DNA reads TGCAGCGTAGATAGGACAGCCTATGACTACACCTTC.

About this clonotype: A clone one base away is much larger, so this may be a read error. V and J are TRBV29-1 and TRBJ1-3; TRBD1 might be the D (6 bases). Germline loops: CDR1 SQVTM, CDR2 ANQGSEA. This CDR3 is built from 12 residues. CDR3 region: CSARGSGDTIYF. The CDR3 DNA follows: TGCAGCGCCAGGGGCTCTGGAGACACCATATATTTT.

With respect to this clonotype: This may be a read error, as it is one base from a much larger clone. The V call is TRBV12-5, the J call TRBJ2-1, with a possible D match to TRBD2 (6 bases). CDR3 length: 14 amino acids. CDR1 and CDR2 (germline): LGHNT, FRNRAP. The CDR3 DNA reads TGTGCTAGTTGTTTGTTCCCGGGGGAAGATGAGCAGTTCTTC. This encodes CASCLFPGEDEQFF. Full variable domain (remainder filled in from reference TRBV12-5 and TRBJ2-1): DARVTQTPRHKVTEMGQEVTMRCQPILGHNTVFWYRQTMMQGLELLAYFRNRAPLDDSGMPKDRFSAEMPDATLATLKIQPSEPRDSAVYFCASCLFPGEDEQFFGPGTRLTVL.

As regards this clonotype: A much bigger clone sits one base away, suggesting this may be a read error. The rearrangement joins TRBV6-1 to TRBJ2-1; 8 bases map to TRBD1. From germline, CDR1 is MNHNS and CDR2 SASEGT. The CDR3 runs 16 residues. CDR3 nucleotide sequence: TGTGCCAGCATTGAAGCCAGGGGGCACAGGGGCAATGAGCAGTTCTTC. Amino acids: CASIEARGHRGNEQFF.

In regard to this clonotype: It may be a read error: a sequence one base away is much more abundant. The rearrangement uses TRBV4-2 and TRBJ2-1, with TRBD2 identical over 10 bases. Germline V gene lookup returns CDR1 LGHNA and CDR2 YNFKEQ. The CDR3 sequence is 17 residues long. The CDR3 coding sequence is TGTGCCAGGAGCCAAGTGGGCCTAGCGGGAGTTCGGAATGAGCAGTTCTTC. Translated: CARSQVGLAGVRNEQFF.

This clonotype was found many times. V gene TRBV28 combines with J gene TRBJ1-1; 7 bases match TRBD1. Germline CDR1 reads MDHEN; CDR2 reads SYDVKM. This CDR3 region has 14 residues. With V trimmed by 7 bases and J by 1 base, 6 bases remained unmatched. CDR3 nucleotide sequence: TGTGCCAGCACCTCGGGACAGACGAACACTGAAGCTTTCTTT. This encodes CASTSGQTNTEAFF.

In regard to this clonotype: It may be a read error: a sequence one base away is much more abundant. The rearrangement links TRBV5-4 to TRBJ2-5; D gene unclear. Germline CDR1 and CDR2: SGHNT and YYREEE (reference sequence). This CDR3 region has 18 residues. V was pared by 4 bases and J by 2 bases, with 24 bases between. The DNA for the CDR3 is TGTGCCAGCAGCCGAGAATTGTCAGTGTGGGCGGAGCAAGAGACCCAGTACTTC. Amino acid sequence: CASSRELSVWAEQETQYF.

Remarks on this clonotype: A read error is possible here, since a much larger clone lies one base away. The V call is TRBV6-6, the J call TRBJ2-3; D is unclear. CDR3 length: 12 residues. Germline-derived CDR1 and CDR2 are MNHNY and SVGAGI (reference sequence). Trimming shortened V by 0 bases and J by 4 bases, and 2 bases separated the two germline ends. The CDR3 DNA follows: TGTGCCAGCAGTTACTCACCAGATACGCAGTATTTT. Its protein is CASSYSPDTQYF.